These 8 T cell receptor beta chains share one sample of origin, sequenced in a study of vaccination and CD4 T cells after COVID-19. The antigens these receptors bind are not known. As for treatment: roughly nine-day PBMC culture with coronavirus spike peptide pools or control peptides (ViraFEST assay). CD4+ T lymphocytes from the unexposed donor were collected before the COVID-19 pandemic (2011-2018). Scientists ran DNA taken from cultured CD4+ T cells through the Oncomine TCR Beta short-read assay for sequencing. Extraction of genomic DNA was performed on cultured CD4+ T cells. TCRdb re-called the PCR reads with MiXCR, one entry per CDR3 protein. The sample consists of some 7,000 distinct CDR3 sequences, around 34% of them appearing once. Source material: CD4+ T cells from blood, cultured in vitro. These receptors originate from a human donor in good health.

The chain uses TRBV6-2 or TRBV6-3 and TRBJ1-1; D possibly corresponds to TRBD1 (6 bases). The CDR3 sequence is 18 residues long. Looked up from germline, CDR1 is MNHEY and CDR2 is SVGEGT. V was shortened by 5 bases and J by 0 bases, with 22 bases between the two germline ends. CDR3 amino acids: CASSRSGGANRLNTEAFF. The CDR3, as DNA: TGTGCCAGCAGTCGCTCGGGGGGGGCCAACCGTTTGAACACTGAAGCTTTCTTT.

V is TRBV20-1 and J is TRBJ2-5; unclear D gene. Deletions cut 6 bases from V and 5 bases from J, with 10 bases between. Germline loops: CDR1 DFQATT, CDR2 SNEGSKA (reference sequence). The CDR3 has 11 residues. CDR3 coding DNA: TGCAGTGCCCTAAGGGTGGAGACCCAGTACTTC. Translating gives CSALRVETQYF.

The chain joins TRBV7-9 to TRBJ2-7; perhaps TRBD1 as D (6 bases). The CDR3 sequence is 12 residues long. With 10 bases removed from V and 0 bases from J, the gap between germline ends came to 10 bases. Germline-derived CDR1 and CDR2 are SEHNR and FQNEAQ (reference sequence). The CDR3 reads CATGDGSYEQYF. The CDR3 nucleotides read TGTGCCACAGGGGACGGCTCCTACGAGCAGTACTTC.

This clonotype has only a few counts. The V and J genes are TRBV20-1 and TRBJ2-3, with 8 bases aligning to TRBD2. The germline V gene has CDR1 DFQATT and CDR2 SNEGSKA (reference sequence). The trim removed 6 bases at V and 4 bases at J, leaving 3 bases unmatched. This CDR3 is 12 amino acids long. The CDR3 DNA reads TGCAGTGCCCGACTAGCGCCAGATACGCAGTATTTT. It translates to CSARLAPDTQYF.

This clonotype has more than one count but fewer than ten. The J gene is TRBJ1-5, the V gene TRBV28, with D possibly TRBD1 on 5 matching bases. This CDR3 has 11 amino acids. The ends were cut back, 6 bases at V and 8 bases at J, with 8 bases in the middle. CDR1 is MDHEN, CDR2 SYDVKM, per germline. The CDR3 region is CASRGDKPQHF. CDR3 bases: TGTGCCAGCAGGGGGGATAAGCCCCAGCATTTT.

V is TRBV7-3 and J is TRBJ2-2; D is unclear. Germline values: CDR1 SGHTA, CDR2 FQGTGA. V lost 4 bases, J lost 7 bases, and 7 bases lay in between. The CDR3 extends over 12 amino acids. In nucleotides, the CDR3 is TGTGCCAGCAGCTCTGGGATCGGGGAGCTGTTTTTT. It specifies CASSSGIGELFF.

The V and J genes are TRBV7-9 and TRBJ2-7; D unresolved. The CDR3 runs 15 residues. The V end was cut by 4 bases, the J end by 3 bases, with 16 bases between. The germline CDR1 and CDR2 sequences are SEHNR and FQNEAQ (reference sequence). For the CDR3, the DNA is TGTGCCAGCAGCTCTCGCCGCCAGGACGGCTACGAGCAGTACTTC. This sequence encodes CASSSRRQDGYEQYF.

CDR3 coding DNA: TGTGCCAGCTCACTCAACTCCCGGACGAGCAATCAGCCCCAGCATTTT. Its protein product is CASSLNSRTSNQPQHF. The rearrangement joins TRBV18 to TRBJ1-5, with no clear D. The germline V gene has CDR1 KGHSH and CDR2 LQKENI. The V end was cut by 4 bases, the J end by 1 base, with 14 bases between. This CDR3 is built from 16 residues.